This entry concerns a single TCR beta chain. Participants' reported clinical history set cohort assignment. The study counted Cohort 3 donors as recovered given two negative PCRs, clearance, or symptom resolution. The data were taken from a study of blood T cell repertoires in COVID-19. The CDR3 is 15 amino acids. Trimming left V 1 base short and J 1 base short, with 7 bases between. CDR1 and CDR2 (germline): SGHAT, FQNNGV. As originally analysed: Amplification with reference gene primers provided the estimates of nucleated cell counts. Produced via immunoSEQ multiplex PCR; TCRdb's table is partial and in-frame only. V, J and clone size derive from that table, while D and trimming were established from the DNA sequence. Of a few hundred thousand clones listed, around 84% are singletons.

This sequence originates from a woman aged 40 to 50 who had recovered from COVID-19. The sample was PBMCs or T cells enriched from blood (not recorded which). The chain employs TRBV11-2 and TRBJ1-4; D is unclear. This CDR3 reads CASSLVAVTNEKLFF. CDR3 DNA sequence: TGTGCCAGCAGCTTAGTGGCCGTAACTAATGAAAAACTGTTTTTT.